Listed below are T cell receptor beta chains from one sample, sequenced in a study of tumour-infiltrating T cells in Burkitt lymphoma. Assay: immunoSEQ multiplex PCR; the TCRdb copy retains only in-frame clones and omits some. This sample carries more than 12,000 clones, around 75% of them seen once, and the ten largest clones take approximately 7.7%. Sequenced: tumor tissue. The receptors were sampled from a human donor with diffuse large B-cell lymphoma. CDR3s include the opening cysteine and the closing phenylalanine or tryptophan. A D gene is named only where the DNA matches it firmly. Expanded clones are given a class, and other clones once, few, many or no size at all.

cdr3_aa: CASTFRATPLNGYTF
cdr3_nt: TGTGCCAGTACCTTCCGGGCAACCCCGCTAAATGGCTACACCTTC
v_call: TRBV19
d_call: -
j_call: TRBJ1-2
clone_size: -

cdr3_aa: CASSLRPSGSFNEQFF
cdr3_nt: TGTGCCAGCAGCTTACGTCCTAGCGGGAGTTTCAATGAGCAGTTCTTC
v_call: TRBV7-3
d_call: TRBD2
j_call: TRBJ2-1
clone_size: -

cdr3_aa: CASSLADKLTGLSGANVLTF
cdr3_nt: TGCGCCAGCAGCTTGGCCGACAAACTTACAGGGCTCTCTGGGGCCAACGTCCTGACTTTC
v_call: TRBV5-1
d_call: -
j_call: TRBJ2-6
clone_size: once

cdr3_aa: CASSTTTWGSNNEQFF
cdr3_nt: TGTGCCAGCAGTACCACCACCTGGGGCAGTAACAATGAGCAGTTCTTC
v_call: TRBV27
d_call: -
j_call: TRBJ2-1
clone_size: -

cdr3_aa: CASSLQGQNTEAFF
cdr3_nt: TGTGCCAGCTCACTACAGGGCCAGAACACTGAAGCTTTCTTT
v_call: TRBV18
d_call: -
j_call: TRBJ1-1
clone_size: -

cdr3_aa: CASSTSGSYNEQFF
cdr3_nt: TGTGCCAGCAGTACTAGCGGGAGCTACAATGAGCAGTTCTTC
v_call: TRBV6-1
d_call: TRBD2
j_call: TRBJ2-1
clone_size: -

cdr3_aa: CASSEWGLAGESDTQYF
cdr3_nt: TGTGCCAGCAGTGAATGGGGACTAGCGGGAGAGTCAGATACGCAGTATTTT
v_call: TRBV6-1
d_call: TRBD2
j_call: TRBJ2-3
clone_size: -

cdr3_aa: CSARVPEAFF
cdr3_nt: TGCAGTGCTAGAGTGCCTGAAGCTTTCTTT
v_call: TRBV20-1
d_call: -
j_call: TRBJ1-1
clone_size: few

cdr3_aa: CASSVAAGIYYGYTF
cdr3_nt: TGTGCCAGCAGCGTAGCGGCAGGGATATACTATGGCTACACCTTC
v_call: TRBV9
d_call: -
j_call: TRBJ1-2
clone_size: -

cdr3_aa: CASSASRTGGSDTQYF
cdr3_nt: TGTGCCAGCAGCGCGAGTAGGACAGGGGGGTCAGATACGCAGTATTTT
v_call: TRBV7-6
d_call: TRBD1
j_call: TRBJ2-3
clone_size: -

cdr3_aa: CASSEYTGQGSSGANVLTF
cdr3_nt: TGTGCCAGCAGTGAATATACGGGACAGGGGAGCTCTGGGGCCAACGTCCTGACTTTC
v_call: TRBV2
d_call: TRBD1
j_call: TRBJ2-6
clone_size: medium-sized

cdr3_aa: CASSWLWGGGTGELFF
cdr3_nt: TGTGCCAGCAGTTGGCTTTGGGGCGGCGGCACCGGGGAGCTGTTTTTT
v_call: TRBV27
d_call: -
j_call: TRBJ2-2
clone_size: -

cdr3_aa: CASSLDEDTQYF
cdr3_nt: TGTGCCAGCAGCCTTGATGAGGATACGCAGTATTTT
v_call: TRBV5-6
d_call: -
j_call: TRBJ2-3
clone_size: few

cdr3_aa: CASTTGSLKTDTQYF
cdr3_nt: TGTGCCAGCACAACAGGTAGCTTGAAAACAGATACGCAGTATTTT
v_call: TRBV2
d_call: -
j_call: TRBJ2-3
clone_size: -

cdr3_aa: CASSIVGNSYNEQFF
cdr3_nt: TGTGCCAGTAGTATTGTAGGGAACTCCTACAATGAGCAGTTCTTC
v_call: TRBV19
d_call: -
j_call: TRBJ2-1
clone_size: -

cdr3_aa: CSVADRGPYNEQFF
cdr3_nt: TGCAGCGTTGCCGACAGGGGGCCTTACAATGAGCAGTTCTTC
v_call: TRBV29-1
d_call: TRBD1
j_call: TRBJ2-1
clone_size: -

cdr3_aa: CASSLGHNQPQHF
cdr3_nt: TGTGCCAGCAGCCTGGGACACAATCAGCCCCAGCATTTT
v_call: TRBV11-3
d_call: -
j_call: TRBJ1-5
clone_size: -

cdr3_aa: CASSGGTGNTGELFF
cdr3_nt: TGCGCCAGCAGCGGGGGGACGGGGAACACCGGGGAGCTGTTTTTT
v_call: TRBV5-1
d_call: -
j_call: TRBJ2-2
clone_size: -

cdr3_aa: CASSLPPREKPLAQYF
cdr3_nt: TGTGCCAGCTCCCTACCACCTAGGGAGAAACCCCTGGCCCAGTACTTC
v_call: TRBV18
d_call: -
j_call: TRBJ2-5
clone_size: -

cdr3_aa: CASSVGGNTIYF
cdr3_nt: TGTGCCAGCAGCGTAGGAGGAAACACCATATATTTT
v_call: TRBV9
d_call: -
j_call: TRBJ1-3
clone_size: -

cdr3_aa: CASSQGGRADEQFF
cdr3_nt: TGTGCCAGCTCACAAGGCGGGAGGGCCGATGAGCAGTTCTTC
v_call: TRBV18
d_call: TRBD2
j_call: TRBJ2-1
clone_size: -

cdr3_aa: CASSEFAGADTQYF
cdr3_nt: TGTGCCAGCAGTGAATTTGCTGGGGCAGATACGCAGTATTTT
v_call: TRBV6-1
d_call: -
j_call: TRBJ2-3
clone_size: -

cdr3_aa: CASSTPNTEAFF
cdr3_nt: TGCGCCAGCAGCACCCCCAACACTGAAGCTTTCTTT
v_call: TRBV5-1
d_call: -
j_call: TRBJ1-1
clone_size: -